This T cell receptor beta chain was sequenced for a study of blood T cell repertoires in COVID-19. Study in general: Specimens from acute and convalescent COVID-19 originated in the United States, Italy and Spain. The cDNA or gDNA used as material had been derived from T cells, B-cell-depleted T cells, or PBMCs.

In the original workflow: Amplified reference gene primers provided the basis for estimating nucleated cell counts. Assay: immunoSEQ multiplex PCR; the TCRdb copy retains only in-frame clones and omits some. For V, J and clone size, that table is used; D and trimming come from the DNA. The repertoire holds about 170,000 clones, with 74% as singletons. CDR3 length: 15 amino acids. CDR1 is SNHLY, CDR2 FYNNEI, per germline. Trimming took off 6 bases at V and 0 bases at J, with 13 bases between the two ends. The sample comprised peripheral blood. This chain links TRBV2 with TRBJ2-3; D gene ambiguous. This sequence was found in a woman of 80 years or more with acute or convalescent COVID-19. This CDR3 reads CASRRRLSSTDTQYF. In DNA form, the CDR3 reads TGTGCCAGCAGACGAAGACTCTCTAGCACAGATACGCAGTATTTT.